Following are 20 T cell receptor beta chains from one sample sequenced in a study of T cell responses to AZD1222 COVID-19 vaccine. The table came from immunoSEQ multiplex PCR; TCRdb's copy has only in-frame clones and leaves some out. The sample holds 180,000 or so clones, 90% to 95% seen once. Sequencing was performed on peripheral blood, taken 28 days after the second AZD1222 dose. These TCRs come from an adult who received the AZD1222 COVID-19 vaccine.

The V gene is TRBV5-1, the J gene TRBJ2-5; weak D call: TRBD2 (5 bases). This CDR3 is 12 amino acids long. V was trimmed by 1 base and J by 5 bases, leaving 6 bases between them. CDR1 SGHRS and CDR2 YFSETQ come from the germline V gene. In DNA form, the CDR3 reads TGCGCCAGCAGCTTGCTAGCCGAGACCCAGTACTTC. Translated: CASSLLAETQYF.

Worth noting for this clone: In the same sample, other DNA sequences code for this CDR3. The chain couples TRBV7-2 to TRBJ2-3, with D possibly TRBD2 on 6 matching bases. The CDR3 is 14 amino acids. The V end lost 1 base, the J end lost 3 bases, and 8 bases lay between the germline ends. Germline V lookup: CDR1 SGHTA, CDR2 FQGNSA. Here the CDR3 DNA reads TGTGCCAGCAGCTTAGGGGCGGGGACAGATACGCAGTATTTT. Its translation is CASSLGAGTDTQYF.

J is TRBJ1-5 and V is TRBV7-2, with D perhaps TRBD1 (5 bases). The CDR3 contains 14 residues. Germline V gene lookup returns CDR1 SGHTA and CDR2 FQGNSA. Trimming shortened V by 7 bases and J by 0 bases, and 10 bases separated the two germline ends. CDR3 DNA sequence: TGTGCCAGCACCTGGGGGTCTAGCAATCAGCCCCAGCATTTT. It yields the protein CASTWGSSNQPQHF.

The rearrangement links TRBV5-6 to TRBJ1-5, with D perhaps matching TRBD1 (5 bases). The CDR3 length is 17 residues. The germline V gene has CDR1 SGHDT and CDR2 YYEEEE. V lost 4 bases and J lost 0, with 17 bases in between. CDR3 bases: TGTGCCAGCAGCCGATCGGGGGACGGCTATAGCAATCAGCCCCAGCATTTT. Translated, it gives CASSRSGDGYSNQPQHF.

The chain is built from TRBV25-1 and TRBJ1-2; TRBD1 matches at 7 bases. The CDR3 is made up of 13 amino acids. Germline V gives CDR1 MGHDK, CDR2 SYGVNS. The V gene end was trimmed by 5 bases and the J gene end by 6 bases; junction bases not matched to a gene: 6. CDR3 region: CASSSGQKNGYTF. The DNA for the CDR3 is TGTGCCAGCAGTTCGGGACAGAAAAATGGCTACACCTTC.

This rearrangement joins TRBV7-9 to TRBJ2-7; D might be TRBD1 (5 bases). The germline V gene has CDR1 SEHNR and CDR2 FQNEAQ (reference sequence). The CDR3 length is 12 residues. The V and J ends lost 5 bases and 7 bases respectively, with 12 bases between them. CDR3 protein: CASSLNSGEQYF. CDR3 bases: TGTGCCAGCAGCCTAAACTCAGGGGAGCAGTACTTC.

This chain uses TRBV2 with TRBJ1-1, with D perhaps matching TRBD1 (5 bases). Trimming took off 6 bases at V and 6 bases at J, with 17 bases between the two ends. Germline V gene data show CDR1 as SNHLY and CDR2 as FYNNEI. The length of the CDR3 is 14 residues. For the CDR3, the DNA is TGTGCCAGCAGGGGGGGTCCAGGGTGGCCTGAAGCTTTCTTT. Translation: CASRGGPGWPEAFF.

This clone was detected only once. The CDR3: CASSLAGRRGPTDTQYF. DNA of the CDR3: TGCGCCAGCAGCTTGGCCGGCCGCAGGGGGCCCACAGATACGCAGTATTTT. The chain links TRBV5-1 to TRBJ2-3; 8 nucleotides agree with TRBD1. The germline V gene has CDR1 SGHRS and CDR2 YFSETQ. Trimming cost V 0 bases and J 2 bases; bases outside gene matches: 8. The CDR3 has 17 amino acids.

The V and J genes are TRBV11-2 and TRBJ2-3; the match to TRBD2 covers 11 bases. From germline, CDR1 is SGHAT and CDR2 FQNNGV. This CDR3 is 16 amino acids long. The J segment lost 0 bases and the V segment lost 5 bases, leaving 4 bases of the junction unmatched. The DNA for the CDR3 is TGTGCCAGCAGCCACCGACTAGCGGGGAGCACAGATACGCAGTATTTT. Protein sequence: CASSHRLAGSTDTQYF.

This clone was seen just once. This rearrangement joins TRBV13 to TRBJ2-1, with 9 bases matching TRBD2. The V gene end was trimmed by 9 bases and the J gene end by 9 bases; junction bases not matched to a gene: 12. Germline CDR1 is PRHDT and CDR2 is FYEKMQ (reference sequence). This CDR3 is 14 amino acids long. The CDR3 region is CASSGGGAESEQFF. Written as DNA, the CDR3 is TGTGCCAGTTCTGGCGGGGGGGCTGAGAGTGAGCAGTTCTTC. Supplemented by reference TRBV13 and TRBJ2-1, the full variable domain reads AAGVIQSPRHLIKEKRETATLKCYPIPRHDTVYWYQQGPGQDPQFLISFYEKMQSDKGSIPDRFSAQQFSDYHSELNMSSLELGDSALYFCASSGGGAESEQFFGPGTRLTVL.

The gene calls are TRBV6-6 and TRBJ1-4, with D uncertain. CDR3 length: 14 residues. Germline-derived CDR1 and CDR2 are MNHNY and SVGAGI (reference sequence). The V end lost 5 bases, the J end lost 2 bases, and 9 bases lay between the germline ends. The CDR3 nucleotides read TGTGCCAGCAGTACGGCTGCCACTAATGAAAAACTGTTTTTT. Translated: CASSTAATNEKLFF.

V usage is TRBV15 and J usage is TRBJ2-7; D ambiguous. The CDR3 contains 14 residues. Germline V gene sequence: CDR1 LNHNV, CDR2 YYDKDF (reference sequence). Trimming left V 2 bases short and J 3 bases short, with 11 bases between. CDR3 sequence (DNA): TGTGCCACCAGCAGATTCTCGGGCGACTACGAGCAGTACTTC. Encoded protein: CATSRFSGDYEQYF. Complete variable domain (other parts from reference TRBV15 and TRBJ2-7): DAMVIQNPRYQVTQFGKPVTLSCSQTLNHNVMYWYQQKSSQAPKLLFHYYDKDFNNEADTPDNFQSRRPNTSFCFLDIRSPGLGDTAMYLCATSRFSGDYEQYFGPGTRLTVT.

This clone was seen only once. This sequence joins TRBV11-3 and TRBJ2-1; D is possibly TRBD2 (5 bases). This CDR3 has 15 amino acids. Trimming removed 1 base from V and 6 bases from J, with 13 bases in between. The germline V gene has CDR1 SGHNT and CDR2 YENEEA. CDR3 coding DNA: TGTGCCAGCAGCTTAGGTCCGGACTCGGGCAATGAGCAGTTCTTC. Translation: CASSLGPDSGNEQFF.

V gene TRBV7-8 combines with J gene TRBJ1-4; 7 bases line up with TRBD1. CDR1 is SGHVS, CDR2 FQNEAQ, per germline. The CDR3 runs 15 residues. J was trimmed by 7 bases and V by 3 bases; bases with no gene match: 8. CDR3 region: CASSLRGQLIEKLFF. In DNA, the CDR3 is TGTGCCAGCAGCTTGCGGGGACAGCTTATTGAAAAACTGTTTTTT.

This chain uses TRBV5-1 with TRBJ1-2, with D perhaps matching TRBD1 (5 bases). V was cut by 4 bases and J by 0 bases, with 13 bases left in between. The CDR3 length is 15 residues. Germline assignment: CDR1 SGHRS and CDR2 YFSETQ. This CDR3 is CASSEGTAANYGYTF. For the CDR3, the DNA is TGCGCCAGCAGCGAGGGGACGGCAGCTAACTATGGCTACACCTTC. Variable domain in full (rest from reference TRBV5-1 and TRBJ1-2): KAGVTQTPRYLIKTRGQQVTLSCSPISGHRSVSWYQQTPGQGLQFLFEYFSETQRNKGNFPGRFSGRQFSNSRSEMNVSTLELGDSALYLCASSEGTAANYGYTFGSGTRLTVV.

V usage is TRBV7-3 and J usage is TRBJ1-6; D is perhaps TRBD1 (6 bases). Germline lookup yields CDR1 SGHTA and CDR2 FQGTGA. The V and J ends lost 5 bases and 6 bases respectively, with 8 bases between them. The CDR3 has 13 amino acids. In nucleotides, the CDR3 is TGTGCCAGCAGCACGGACAGTAATTCACCCCTCCACTTT. Translating it yields CASSTDSNSPLHF.

The gene calls are TRBV7-8 and TRBJ2-2; D is possibly TRBD1 (6 bases). CDR1 and CDR2 (germline): SGHVS, FQNEAQ. The CDR3 loop spans 15 amino acids. Trimming left V 5 bases short and J 7 bases short, with 17 bases between. CDR3 sequence: CASSAYRVRSGELFF. CDR3 nucleotide sequence: TGTGCCAGCAGCGCCTACAGGGTACGGAGCGGGGAGCTGTTTTTT.

This chain links TRBV20-1 with TRBJ2-7, with 8 bases that match TRBD2. This CDR3 has 10 amino acids. In germline, CDR1 is DFQATT, CDR2 SNEGSKA (reference sequence). The CDR3 spells CSGGDYEQYF. The DNA for the CDR3 is TGCAGCGGGGGGGATTACGAGCAGTACTTC.

CDR3 residues: CASSWTGRSNQPQHF. The CDR3, as DNA: TGTGCCAGCAGTTGGACAGGGAGAAGCAATCAGCCCCAGCATTTT. The chain links TRBV2 to TRBJ1-5; 8 positions match TRBD1. The CDR3 contains 15 residues. V gave up 5 bases and J gave up 1 base; unmatched junction bases: 4. CDR1 is SNHLY, CDR2 FYNNEI, per germline.

V and J are TRBV6-5 and TRBJ1-1, with a weak D call TRBD1 (5 bases). The V end was cut by 1 base, the J end by 10 bases, with 13 bases between. This CDR3 is 13 amino acids long. Germline V lookup: CDR1 MNHEY, CDR2 SVGAGI. The CDR3 loop is CASSYFDPTGAFF. The CDR3 region has the DNA TGTGCCAGCAGTTACTTCGACCCCACAGGAGCTTTCTTT.